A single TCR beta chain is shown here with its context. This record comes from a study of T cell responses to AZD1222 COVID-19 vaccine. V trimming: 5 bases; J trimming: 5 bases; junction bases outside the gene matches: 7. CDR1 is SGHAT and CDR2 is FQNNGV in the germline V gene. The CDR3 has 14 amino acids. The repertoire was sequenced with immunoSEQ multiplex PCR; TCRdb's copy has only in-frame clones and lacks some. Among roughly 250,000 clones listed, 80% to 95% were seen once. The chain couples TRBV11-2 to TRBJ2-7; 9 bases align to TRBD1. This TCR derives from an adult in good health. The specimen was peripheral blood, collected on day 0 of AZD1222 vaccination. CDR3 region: CASSPGTGRNEQYF. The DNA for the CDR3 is TGTGCCAGCAGCCCCGGGACAGGGCGGAACGAGCAGTACTTC.